This T cell receptor beta chain came from a study of T cell changes during pregnancy in multiple sclerosis. Data came from immunoSEQ multiplex PCR; TCRdb stores just in-frame clones and leaves some out. The sample consists of 35,000 to 45,000 clones, about 91% of them appearing once. The TCR comes from a female donor in good health, enrolled as a control in a pregnancy study. The source was CD4+ T cells from peripheral blood mononuclear cells, collected after pregnancy.

CDR3 protein: CASSVLAGVNNEQFF. The CDR3 bases are TGTGCCAGCAGCGTTCTAGCGGGAGTTAACAATGAGCAGTTCTTC. This chain connects TRBV9 to TRBJ2-1; 10 nucleotides align to TRBD2. The CDR3 covers 15 residues. Germline-derived CDR1 and CDR2 are SGDLS and YYNGEE. The junction had 4 bases not matched to a gene; V was cut back by 2 bases and J by 5 bases.